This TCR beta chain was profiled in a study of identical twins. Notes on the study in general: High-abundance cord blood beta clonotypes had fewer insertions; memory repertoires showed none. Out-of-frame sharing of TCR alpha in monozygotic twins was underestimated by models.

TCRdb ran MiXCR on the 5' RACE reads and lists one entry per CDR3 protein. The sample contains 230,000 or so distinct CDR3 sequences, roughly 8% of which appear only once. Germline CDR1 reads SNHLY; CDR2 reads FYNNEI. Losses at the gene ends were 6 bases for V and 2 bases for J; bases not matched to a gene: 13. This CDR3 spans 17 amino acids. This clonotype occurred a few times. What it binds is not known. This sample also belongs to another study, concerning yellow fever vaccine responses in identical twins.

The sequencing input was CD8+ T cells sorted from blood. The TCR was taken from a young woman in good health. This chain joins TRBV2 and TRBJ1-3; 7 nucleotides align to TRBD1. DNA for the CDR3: TGTGCCAGCAGCGAGGGACGACAGGGAAGAGCTGGAAACACCATATATTTT. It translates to CASSEGRQGRAGNTIYF.